This entry features one T cell receptor (beta chain) sequence. Distinct nucleotide sequences in the sample also encode this CDR3. This sample was included in a study of blood T cell repertoires in COVID-19. Study details: The cDNA or gDNA used as material had been derived from T cells, B-cell-depleted T cells, or PBMCs.

Germline V gene sequence: CDR1 SGHDT, CDR2 YYEEEE. CDR3 length equals 12 residues. V lost 2 bases, J lost 2 bases, and 5 bases lay in between. A Seattle source enrolled patients during active infection and followed them longitudinally. Per the original data handling: For nucleated cells, counts were estimated from reference gene primer amplification. Profiling relied on immunoSEQ multiplex PCR, and the TCRdb table lists in-frame clones only, not all of them. The DNA was the basis for D and trimming; V, J and clone size are from that table. This sample has about 200,000 clones, with roughly nine tenths found just once.

The chain uses TRBV5-6 and TRBJ2-7; D uncertain. This receptor was taken from a man aged 55 to 69 with COVID-19, enrolled during active disease. The sequencing sample was made of peripheral blood. CDR3 DNA: TGTGCCAGCAGCTTAAGAGCCTACGAGCAGTACTTC. This encodes CASSLRAYEQYF. Combining the CDR3 with reference TRBV5-6 and TRBJ2-7 gives the whole variable domain DAGVTQSPTHLIKTRGQQVTLRCSPKSGHDTVSWYQQALGQGPQFIFQYYEEEERQRGNFPDRFSGHQFPNYSSELNVNALLLGDSALYLCASSLRAYEQYFGPGTRLTVT.